The T cell receptor beta chain described here comes from a study of blood T cell repertoires in COVID-19. TCRdb's copy holds only in-frame clones and misses some; the assay was immunoSEQ multiplex PCR. The table lists around 300,000 clones, approximately 89% of them singletons. The CDR3 spans 12 residues. Germline V gives CDR1 MDHEN, CDR2 SYDVKM. V was cut by 10 bases and J by 0 bases, with 9 bases left in between. Cohorts were assigned according to the clinical history that participants reported. Each recovered donor of Cohort 3 presented with two negative PCRs, clearance, or symptom resolution. V gene TRBV28 combines with J gene TRBJ2-5; D ambiguous. This TCR was sampled from a man aged 30 to 45 who had recovered from COVID-19. The sequenced sample consisted of PBMCs or T cells enriched from blood (not recorded which). In DNA form, the CDR3 reads TGTGCCACAACAGAGTACCAAGAGACCCAGTACTTC. This encodes CATTEYQETQYF.